The 3 T cell receptor beta chains in this list originate from one sample, sequenced in a study of blood T cell repertoires in COVID-19. Here immunoSEQ multiplex PCR was the method, and the copy in TCRdb shows in-frame clones only, minus some. The data contain approximately 210,000 clones, approximately 80% of them singletons. Sequencing used PBMCs or T cells enriched from blood (not recorded which). The receptors derive from a man aged 35-49 years who had recovered from COVID-19.

The chain couples TRBV4-1 to TRBJ1-2; the D gene is possibly TRBD1 (6 bases). CDR1 and CDR2 (germline): MGHRA, YSYEKL. The V gene lost 1 base and the J gene lost 9 bases, with 15 bases spanning the gap. CDR3 size: 14 residues. The CDR3 bases are TGCGCCAGCAGCCAAGTTGGGGCGGGGGCTAGCTACACCTTC. It is translated as CASSQVGAGASYTF.

The V and J genes are TRBV19 and TRBJ2-6; 7 bases fit TRBD2. Germline V gene lookup returns CDR1 LNHDA and CDR2 SQIVND (reference sequence). V lost 10 bases to trimming and J lost 1 base; unmatched junction nucleotides: 13. The CDR3 sequence is 17 residues long. CDR3 loop: CATVGGRSSSGANVLTF. In DNA, the CDR3 is TGTGCCACTGTGGGCGGGAGATCTTCGTCTGGGGCCAACGTCCTGACTTTC.

The chain couples TRBV5-1 to TRBJ2-1, with 7 bases fitting TRBD1. The CDR3 spans 13 residues. Germline V gene sequence: CDR1 SGHRS, CDR2 YFSETQ. J lost 6 bases, V lost 2 bases, and 2 bases had no gene match. The CDR3 nucleotides are TGCGCCAGCAGCTTAGGGGGCCCCAATGAGCAGTTCTTC. It specifies CASSLGGPNEQFF.